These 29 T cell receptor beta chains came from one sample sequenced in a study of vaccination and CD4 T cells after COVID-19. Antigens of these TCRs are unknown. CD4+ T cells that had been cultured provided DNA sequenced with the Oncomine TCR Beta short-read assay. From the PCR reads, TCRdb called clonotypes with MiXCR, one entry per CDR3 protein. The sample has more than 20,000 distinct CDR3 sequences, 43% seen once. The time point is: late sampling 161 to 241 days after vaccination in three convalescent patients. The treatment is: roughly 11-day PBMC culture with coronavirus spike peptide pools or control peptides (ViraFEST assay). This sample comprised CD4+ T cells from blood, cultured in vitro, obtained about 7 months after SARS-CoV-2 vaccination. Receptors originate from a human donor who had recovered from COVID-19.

CDR3 sequence: CSARAAAGQGTGELFF. As DNA, the CDR3 is TGCAGTGCTAGAGCCGCCGCGGGACAAGGCACCGGGGAGCTGTTTTTT. The J gene is TRBJ2-2, the V gene TRBV20-1, with D possibly called TRBD1 or TRBD2 (6 bases each). The CDR3 sequence is 16 residues long. The germline V and J ends were trimmed by 1 base and 4 bases, with 16 bases remaining between them. Germline CDR1 and CDR2: DFQATT and SNEGSKA (reference sequence).

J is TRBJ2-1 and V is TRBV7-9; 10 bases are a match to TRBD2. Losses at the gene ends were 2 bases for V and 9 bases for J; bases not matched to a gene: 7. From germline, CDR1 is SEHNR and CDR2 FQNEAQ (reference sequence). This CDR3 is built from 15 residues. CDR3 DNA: TGTGCCAGCAGCTTACTAGCGGGAGCGGGTCGTGAGCAGTTCTTC. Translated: CASSLLAGAGREQFF. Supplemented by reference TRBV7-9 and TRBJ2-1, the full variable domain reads DTGVSQNPRHKITKRGQNVTFRCDPISEHNRLYWYRQTLGQGPEFLTYFQNEAQLEKSRLLSDRFSAERPKGSFSTLEIQRTEQGDSAMYLCASSLLAGAGREQFFGPGTRLTVL.

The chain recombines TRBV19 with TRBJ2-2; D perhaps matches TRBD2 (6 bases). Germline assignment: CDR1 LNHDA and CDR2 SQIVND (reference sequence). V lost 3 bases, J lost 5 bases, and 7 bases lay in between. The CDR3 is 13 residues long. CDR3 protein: CASSIGGTGELFF. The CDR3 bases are TGTGCCAGTAGTATCGGAGGGACCGGGGAGCTGTTTTTT.

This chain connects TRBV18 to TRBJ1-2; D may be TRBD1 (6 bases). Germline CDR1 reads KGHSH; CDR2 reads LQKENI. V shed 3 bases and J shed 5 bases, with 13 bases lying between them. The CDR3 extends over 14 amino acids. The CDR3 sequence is CASSPARGAYGYTF. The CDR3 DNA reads TGTGCCAGCTCACCTGCCAGGGGAGCTTATGGCTACACCTTC.

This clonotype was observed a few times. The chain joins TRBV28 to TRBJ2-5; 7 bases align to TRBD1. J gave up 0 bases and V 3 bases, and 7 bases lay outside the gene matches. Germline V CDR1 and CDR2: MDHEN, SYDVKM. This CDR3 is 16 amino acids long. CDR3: CASSFRDSSYQETQYF. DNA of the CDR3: TGTGCCAGCAGTTTTAGGGACAGTTCGTACCAAGAGACCCAGTACTTC.

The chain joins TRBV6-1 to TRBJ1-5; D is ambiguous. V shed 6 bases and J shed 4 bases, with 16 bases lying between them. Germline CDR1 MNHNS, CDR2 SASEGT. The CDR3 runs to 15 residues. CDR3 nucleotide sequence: TGTGCCAGCAGACCATCAGGAACAGCGAATCAGCCCCAGCATTTT. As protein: CASRPSGTANQPQHF.

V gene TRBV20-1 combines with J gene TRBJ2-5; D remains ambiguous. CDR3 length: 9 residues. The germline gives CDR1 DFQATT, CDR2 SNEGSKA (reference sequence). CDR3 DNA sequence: TGCAGCCCCCTAGAGACCCAGTACTTC. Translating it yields CSPLETQYF.

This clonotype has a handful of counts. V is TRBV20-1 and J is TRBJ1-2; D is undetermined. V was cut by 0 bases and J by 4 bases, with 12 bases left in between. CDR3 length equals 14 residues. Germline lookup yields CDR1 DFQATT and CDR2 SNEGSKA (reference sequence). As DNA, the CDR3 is TGCAGTGCTAGAGACTCCCCCAAGGGCTATGGCTACACCTTC. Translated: CSARDSPKGYGYTF.

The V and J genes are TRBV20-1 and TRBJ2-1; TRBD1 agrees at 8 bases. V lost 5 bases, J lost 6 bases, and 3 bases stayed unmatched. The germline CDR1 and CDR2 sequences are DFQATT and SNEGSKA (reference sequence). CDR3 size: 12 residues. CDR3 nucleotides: TGCAGTGCTCCGGGACAGGTCAATGAGCAGTTCTTC. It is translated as CSAPGQVNEQFF.

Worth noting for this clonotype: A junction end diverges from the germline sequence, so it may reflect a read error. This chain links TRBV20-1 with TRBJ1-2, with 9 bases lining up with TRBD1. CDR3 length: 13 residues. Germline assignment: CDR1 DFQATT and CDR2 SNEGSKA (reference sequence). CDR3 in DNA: TGCAGTGCTGGAGACAGGGGGTCTTACGGCTACACCTTC. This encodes CSAGDRGSYGYTF.

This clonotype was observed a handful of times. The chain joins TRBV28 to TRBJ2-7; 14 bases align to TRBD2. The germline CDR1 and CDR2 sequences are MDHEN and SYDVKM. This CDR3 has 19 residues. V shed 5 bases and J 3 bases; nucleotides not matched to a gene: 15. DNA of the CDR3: TGTGCCAGCAGTCTCCAACTTGGACTAGCGGGAGGAACTGGCTACGAGCAGTACTTC. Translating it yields CASSLQLGLAGGTGYEQYF.

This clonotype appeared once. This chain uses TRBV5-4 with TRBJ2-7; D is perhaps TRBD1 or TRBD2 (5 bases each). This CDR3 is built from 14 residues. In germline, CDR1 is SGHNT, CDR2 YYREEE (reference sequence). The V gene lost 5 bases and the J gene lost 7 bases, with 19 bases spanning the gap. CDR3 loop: CASSSKGETGEQYF. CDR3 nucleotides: TGTGCCAGCAGTTCAAAAGGGGAGACGGGGGAGCAGTACTTC.

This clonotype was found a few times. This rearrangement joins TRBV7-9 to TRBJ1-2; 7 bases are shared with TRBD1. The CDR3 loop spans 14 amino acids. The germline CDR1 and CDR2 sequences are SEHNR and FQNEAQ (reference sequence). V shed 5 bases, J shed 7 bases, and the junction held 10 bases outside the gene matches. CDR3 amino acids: CASSPRQGRTGYTF. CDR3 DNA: TGTGCCAGCAGCCCCCGACAGGGAAGAACTGGCTACACCTTC.

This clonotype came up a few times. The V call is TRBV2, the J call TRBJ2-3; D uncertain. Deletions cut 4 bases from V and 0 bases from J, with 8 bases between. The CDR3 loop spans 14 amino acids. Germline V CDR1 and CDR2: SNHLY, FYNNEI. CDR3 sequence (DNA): TGTGCCAGCAGTGCGCTTTTGAGCACAGATACGCAGTATTTT. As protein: CASSALLSTDTQYF.

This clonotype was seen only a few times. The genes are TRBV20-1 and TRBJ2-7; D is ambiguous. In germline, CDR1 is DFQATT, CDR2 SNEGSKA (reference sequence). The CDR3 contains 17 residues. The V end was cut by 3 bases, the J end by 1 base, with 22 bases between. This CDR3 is CSASHPFVGGKSYEQYF. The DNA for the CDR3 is TGCAGTGCTAGTCATCCTTTTGTCGGCGGAAAGTCCTACGAGCAGTACTTC.

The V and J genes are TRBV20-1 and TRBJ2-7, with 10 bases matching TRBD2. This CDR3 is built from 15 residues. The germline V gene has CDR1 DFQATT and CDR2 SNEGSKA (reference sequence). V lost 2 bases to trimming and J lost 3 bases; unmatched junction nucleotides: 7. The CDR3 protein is CSARNRASGSYEQYF. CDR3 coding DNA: TGCAGTGCTAGAAACCGGGCTAGCGGGAGCTACGAGCAGTACTTC.

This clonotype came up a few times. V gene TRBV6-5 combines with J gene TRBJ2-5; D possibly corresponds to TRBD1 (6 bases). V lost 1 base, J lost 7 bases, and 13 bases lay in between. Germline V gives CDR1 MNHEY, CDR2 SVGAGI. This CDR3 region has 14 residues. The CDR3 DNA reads TGTGCCAGCAGTTACTTGGCAGGGGAATCGACCCAGTACTTC. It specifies CASSYLAGESTQYF.

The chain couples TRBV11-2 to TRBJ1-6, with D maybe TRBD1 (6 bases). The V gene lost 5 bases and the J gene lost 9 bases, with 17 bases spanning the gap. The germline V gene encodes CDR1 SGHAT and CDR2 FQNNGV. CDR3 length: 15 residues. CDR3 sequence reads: CASSQALHRASPLHF. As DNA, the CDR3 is TGTGCCAGCAGCCAGGCCCTACACAGGGCTTCACCCCTCCACTTT. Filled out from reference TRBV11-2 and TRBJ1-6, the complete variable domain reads EAGVAQSPRYKIIEKRQSVAFWCNPISGHATLYWYQQILGQGPKLLIQFQNNGVVDDSQLPKDRFSAERLKGVDSTLKIQPAKLEDSAVYLCASSQALHRASPLHFGNGTRLTVT.

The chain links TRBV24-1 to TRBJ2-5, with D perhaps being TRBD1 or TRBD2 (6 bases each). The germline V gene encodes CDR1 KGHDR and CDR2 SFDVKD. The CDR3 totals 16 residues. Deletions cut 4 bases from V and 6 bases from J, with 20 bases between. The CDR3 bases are TGTGCCACCAGTGACTCCGGGGGCCCGGGCGCGAAGACCCAGTACTTC. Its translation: CATSDSGGPGAKTQYF.

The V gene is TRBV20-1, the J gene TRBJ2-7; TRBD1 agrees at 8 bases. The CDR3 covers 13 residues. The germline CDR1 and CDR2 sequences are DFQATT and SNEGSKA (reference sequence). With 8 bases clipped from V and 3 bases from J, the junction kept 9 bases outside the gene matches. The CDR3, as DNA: TGCAGTATACAGGGGGAAGTGAACTACGAGCAGTACTTC. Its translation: CSIQGEVNYEQYF.

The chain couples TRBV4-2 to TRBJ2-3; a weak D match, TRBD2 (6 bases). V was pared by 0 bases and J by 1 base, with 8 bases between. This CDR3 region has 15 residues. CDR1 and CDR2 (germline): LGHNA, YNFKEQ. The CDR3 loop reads CASSQEQRGTDTQYF. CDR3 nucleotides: TGTGCCAGCAGCCAAGAGCAGCGGGGCACAGATACGCAGTATTTT.

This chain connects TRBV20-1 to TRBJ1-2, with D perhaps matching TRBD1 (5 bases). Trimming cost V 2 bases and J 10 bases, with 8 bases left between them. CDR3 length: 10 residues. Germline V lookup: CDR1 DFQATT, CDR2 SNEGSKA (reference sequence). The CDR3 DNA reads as TGCAGTGCTAGACACAGGCCCTACACCTTC. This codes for CSARHRPYTF.

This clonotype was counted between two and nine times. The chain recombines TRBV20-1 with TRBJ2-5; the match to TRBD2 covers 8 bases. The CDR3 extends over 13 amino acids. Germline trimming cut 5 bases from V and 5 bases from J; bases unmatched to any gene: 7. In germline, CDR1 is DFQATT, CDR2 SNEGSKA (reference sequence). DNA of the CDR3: TGCAGTGCTCCCGGACTAGCAGGCGAGACCCAGTACTTC. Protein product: CSAPGLAGETQYF.

The chain's CDR3 is CASSEGQGADGYTF. DNA of the CDR3: TGTGCCAGCTCAGAGGGACAGGGGGCGGATGGCTACACCTTC. The chain joins TRBV18 to TRBJ1-2, with TRBD1 matching 12 bases. Germline loops: CDR1 KGHSH, CDR2 LQKENI. CDR3 length: 14 residues. The trim removed 5 bases at V and 6 bases at J, leaving 4 bases unmatched.

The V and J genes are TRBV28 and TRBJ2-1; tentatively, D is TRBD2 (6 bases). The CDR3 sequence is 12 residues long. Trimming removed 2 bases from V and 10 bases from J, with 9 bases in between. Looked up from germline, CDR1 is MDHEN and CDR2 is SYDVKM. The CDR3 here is CASSLIGREQFF. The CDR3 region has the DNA TGTGCCAGCAGTTTAATCGGGAGAGAGCAGTTCTTC.

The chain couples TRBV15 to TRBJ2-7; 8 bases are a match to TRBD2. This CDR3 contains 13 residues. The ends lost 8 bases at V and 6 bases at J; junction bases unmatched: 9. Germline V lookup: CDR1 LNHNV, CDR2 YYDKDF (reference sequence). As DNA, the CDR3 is TGTGCCACCGGGATGAGGACTAGCACCGAGCAGTACTTC. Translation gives CATGMRTSTEQYF.

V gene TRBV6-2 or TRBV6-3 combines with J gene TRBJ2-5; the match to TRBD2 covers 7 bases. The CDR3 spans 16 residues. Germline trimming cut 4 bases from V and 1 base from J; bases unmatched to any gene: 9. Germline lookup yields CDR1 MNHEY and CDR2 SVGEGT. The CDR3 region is CASSSYGGRGQETQYF. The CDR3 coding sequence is TGTGCCAGCAGTTCTTATGGCGGGAGAGGCCAAGAGACCCAGTACTTC.

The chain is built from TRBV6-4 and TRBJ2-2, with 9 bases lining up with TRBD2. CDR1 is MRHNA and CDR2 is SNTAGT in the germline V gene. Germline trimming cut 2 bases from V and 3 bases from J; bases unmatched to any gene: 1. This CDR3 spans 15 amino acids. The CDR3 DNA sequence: TGTGCCAGCAGTGACGGCGGGAGGGACACCGGGGAGCTGTTTTTT. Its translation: CASSDGGRDTGELFF.

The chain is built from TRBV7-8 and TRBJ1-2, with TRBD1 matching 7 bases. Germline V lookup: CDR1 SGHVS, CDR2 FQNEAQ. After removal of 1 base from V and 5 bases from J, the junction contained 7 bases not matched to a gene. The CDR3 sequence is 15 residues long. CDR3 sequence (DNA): TGTGCCAGCAGCTTAGACAGGGGAGTGGGTTATGGCTACACCTTC. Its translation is CASSLDRGVGYGYTF.